This T cell receptor (beta chain) stems from a study of T cell responses to AZD1222 COVID-19 vaccine. Study-level points and caveats: Regions 160-218 and 743-854 dominated among vaccine-associated CD4 TCRs spanning spike.

To note about this clone: Its antigen is currently unknown.

Measured with immunoSEQ multiplex PCR; TCRdb has only the in-frame clones, and not every one. The sample lists 100,000 or so clones; about 89% were seen once. CDR3 length equals 13 residues. V was clipped by 6 bases and J by 3 bases, with 11 bases between them. The chain is built from TRBV12-3 or TRBV12-4 and TRBJ1-2, with D unresolved. This sequence was found in an adult in good health. The source was peripheral blood, collected on day 0 of AZD1222 vaccination. In DNA form, the CDR3 reads TGTGCCAGCAGCCCACCGATAGACTATGGCTACACCTTC. Residues: CASSPPIDYGYTF.